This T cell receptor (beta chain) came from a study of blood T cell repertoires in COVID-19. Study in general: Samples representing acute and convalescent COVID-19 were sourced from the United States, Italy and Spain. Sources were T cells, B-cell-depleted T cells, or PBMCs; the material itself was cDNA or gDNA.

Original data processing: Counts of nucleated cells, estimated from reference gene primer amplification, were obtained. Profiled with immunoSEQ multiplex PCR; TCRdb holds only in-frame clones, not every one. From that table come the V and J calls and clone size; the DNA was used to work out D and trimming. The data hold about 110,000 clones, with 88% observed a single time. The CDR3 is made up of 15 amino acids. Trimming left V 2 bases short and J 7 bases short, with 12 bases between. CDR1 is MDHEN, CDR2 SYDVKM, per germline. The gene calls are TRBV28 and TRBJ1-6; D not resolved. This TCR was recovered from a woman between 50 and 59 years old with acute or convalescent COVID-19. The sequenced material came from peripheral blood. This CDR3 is CASSLPTGANSPLHF. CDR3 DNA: TGTGCCAGCAGTTTACCGACGGGAGCAAATTCACCCCTCCACTTT.